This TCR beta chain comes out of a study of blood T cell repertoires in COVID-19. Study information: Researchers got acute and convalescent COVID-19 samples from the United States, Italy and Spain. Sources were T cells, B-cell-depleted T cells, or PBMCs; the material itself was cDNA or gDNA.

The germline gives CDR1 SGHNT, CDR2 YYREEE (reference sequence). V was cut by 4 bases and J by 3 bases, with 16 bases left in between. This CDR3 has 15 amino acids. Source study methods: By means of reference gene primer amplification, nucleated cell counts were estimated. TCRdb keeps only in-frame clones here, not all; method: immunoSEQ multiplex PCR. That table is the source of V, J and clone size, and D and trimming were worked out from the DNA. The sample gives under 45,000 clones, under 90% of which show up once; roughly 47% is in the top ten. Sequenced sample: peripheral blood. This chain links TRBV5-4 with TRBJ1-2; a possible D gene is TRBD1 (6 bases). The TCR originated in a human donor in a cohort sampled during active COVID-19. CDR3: CASSPIAGADYGYTF. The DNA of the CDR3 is TGTGCCAGCAGCCCAATCGCAGGGGCCGACTATGGCTACACCTTC.